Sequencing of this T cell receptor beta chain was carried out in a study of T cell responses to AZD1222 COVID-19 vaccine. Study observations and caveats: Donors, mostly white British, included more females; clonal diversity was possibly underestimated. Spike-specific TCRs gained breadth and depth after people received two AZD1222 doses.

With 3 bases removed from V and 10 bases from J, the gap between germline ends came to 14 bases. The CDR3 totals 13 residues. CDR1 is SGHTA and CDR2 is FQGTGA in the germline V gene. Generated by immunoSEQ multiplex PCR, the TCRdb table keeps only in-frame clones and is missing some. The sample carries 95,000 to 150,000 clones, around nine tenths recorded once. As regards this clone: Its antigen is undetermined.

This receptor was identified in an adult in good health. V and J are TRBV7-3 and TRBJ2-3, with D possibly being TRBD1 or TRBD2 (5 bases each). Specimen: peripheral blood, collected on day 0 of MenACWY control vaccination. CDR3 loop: CASSFEGTSAQYF. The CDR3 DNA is TGTGCCAGCAGCTTCGAAGGGACGTCTGCGCAGTATTTT.